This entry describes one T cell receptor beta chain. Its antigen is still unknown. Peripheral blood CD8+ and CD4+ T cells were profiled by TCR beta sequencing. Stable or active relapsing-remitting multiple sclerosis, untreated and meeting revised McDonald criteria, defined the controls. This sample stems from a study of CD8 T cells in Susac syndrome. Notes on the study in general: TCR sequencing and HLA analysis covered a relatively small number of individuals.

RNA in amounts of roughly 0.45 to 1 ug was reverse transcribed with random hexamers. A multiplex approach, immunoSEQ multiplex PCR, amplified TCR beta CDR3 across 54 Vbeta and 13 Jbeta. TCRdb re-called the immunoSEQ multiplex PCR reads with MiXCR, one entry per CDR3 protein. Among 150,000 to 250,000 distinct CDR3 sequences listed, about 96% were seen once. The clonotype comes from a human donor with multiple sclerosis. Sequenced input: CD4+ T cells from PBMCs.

The CDR3 reads CSATGYYSDNEQFF. The CDR3 DNA sequence: TGCAGTGCTACGGGGTACTATTCGGACAATGAGCAGTTCTTC. J is TRBJ2-1 and V is TRBV20-1; a possible D gene is TRBD2 (5 bases). CDR1 is DFQATT and CDR2 is SNEGSKA in the germline V gene (reference sequence). The CDR3 is 14 residues long. Trimming removed 4 bases at V and 5 bases at J, with 15 bases between.